This is a list of T cell receptor beta chains from one sample in a study of response to subunit inactivated influenza vaccine. TCRdb analysed the RT-PCR reads with MiXCR anew, one entry per CDR3 protein. The sample consists of about 500,000 distinct CDR3 sequences, 10% to 15% of them appearing once. This material consisted of PBMCs from blood, taken roughly 46 days after vaccination. Receptors were obtained from a man aged 50-59 years who received an inactivated influenza vaccine. CDR3s include the opening cysteine and the closing phenylalanine or tryptophan. The order of the fields is D gene, J gene, V gene, CDR3 length, clone size, CDR3 protein, CDR3 DNA. The D gene is left open where the match is weak. Clone size is stated in some rows and not others, as once, few, many or a class when expanded.

d_gene: -
j_gene: TRBJ2-1
v_gene: TRBV12-3/TRBV12-4
len: 11
abundance: -
CDR3aa: CASSFELMQFF
CDR3nt: TGTGCCAGCAGTTTCGAGTTGATGCAGTTCTTC

d_gene: TRBD2
j_gene: TRBJ2-1
v_gene: TRBV29-1
len: 12
abundance: many
CDR3aa: CSGGLAQNEQFF
CDR3nt: TGCAGCGGGGGACTAGCTCAAAATGAGCAGTTCTTC

d_gene: TRBD2
j_gene: TRBJ2-3
v_gene: TRBV9
len: 14
abundance: -
CDR3aa: CASSTSGVTDTQYF
CDR3nt: TGTGCCAGCAGCACAAGCGGGGTCACAGATACGCAGTATTTT

d_gene: TRBD1
j_gene: TRBJ1-2
v_gene: TRBV5-1
len: 14
abundance: few
CDR3aa: CASTDGTGDYGYTF
CDR3nt: TGCGCCAGCACTGACGGGACAGGGGACTATGGCTACACCTTC

d_gene: TRBD2
j_gene: TRBJ2-1
v_gene: TRBV12-3/TRBV12-4
len: 18
abundance: -
CDR3aa: CASSSDGGAGGPYNEQFF
CDR3nt: TGTGCCAGCAGTTCGGATGGGGGAGCGGGGGGACCCTACAATGAGCAGTTCTTC

d_gene: -
j_gene: TRBJ1-1
v_gene: TRBV4-1
len: 14
abundance: few
CDR3aa: CASSQRQRSSEAFF
CDR3nt: TGCGCCAGCAGCCAACGACAGAGAAGCTCGGAAGCTTTCTTT

d_gene: -
j_gene: TRBJ1-1
v_gene: TRBV12-3/TRBV12-4
len: 13
abundance: many
CDR3aa: CASRQGFNTEAFF
CDR3nt: TGTGCCAGCAGACAGGGTTTTAACACTGAAGCTTTCTTT

d_gene: TRBD1
j_gene: TRBJ1-5
v_gene: TRBV4-3
len: 15
abundance: few
CDR3aa: CASSQTGGFNQPQHF
CDR3nt: TGCGCCAGCAGCCAGACAGGGGGCTTTAATCAGCCCCAGCATTTT

d_gene: -
j_gene: TRBJ1-1
v_gene: TRBV4-3
len: 16
abundance: -
CDR3aa: CASSQDLVAILSEAFF
CDR3nt: TGCGCCAGCAGCCAAGATCTTGTCGCCATTCTCAGTGAAGCTTTCTTT

d_gene: -
j_gene: TRBJ2-7
v_gene: TRBV12-3/TRBV12-4
len: 14
abundance: many
CDR3aa: CASSRGVVRYEQYF
CDR3nt: TGTGCCAGCAGTAGAGGGGTGGTTCGCTACGAGCAGTACTTC

d_gene: TRBD2
j_gene: TRBJ2-3
v_gene: TRBV7-2
len: 16
abundance: few
CDR3aa: CASSPRLAGFGYTQYF
CDR3nt: TGTGCCAGCAGCCCCCGCCTAGCGGGGTTCGGTTATACGCAGTATTTT

d_gene: -
j_gene: TRBJ1-6
v_gene: TRBV29-1
len: 15
abundance: -
CDR3aa: CSVENCCSYNSPLHF
CDR3nt: TGCAGCGTTGAGAACTGCTGCTCCTATAATTCACCCCTCCACTTT

d_gene: TRBD2
j_gene: TRBJ2-3
v_gene: TRBV14
len: 14
abundance: few
CDR3aa: CASSYGTTTDTQYF
CDR3nt: TGTGCCAGCAGCTACGGGACTACCACAGATACGCAGTATTTT

d_gene: TRBD1
j_gene: TRBJ1-2
v_gene: TRBV10-3
len: 15
abundance: -
CDR3aa: CAISQDRDVNYGYTF
CDR3nt: TGTGCCATCAGTCAGGACAGGGATGTTAACTATGGCTACACCTTC

d_gene: -
j_gene: TRBJ1-1
v_gene: TRBV12-3/TRBV12-4
len: 13
abundance: many
CDR3aa: CASSFARDTEAFF
CDR3nt: TGTGCCAGCAGTTTTGCCCGGGACACTGAAGCTTTCTTT

d_gene: -
j_gene: TRBJ2-7
v_gene: TRBV7-2
len: 15
abundance: -
CDR3aa: CASSSRQSEIYEQYF
CDR3nt: TGTGCCAGCAGCTCCCGACAGTCCGAAATCTACGAGCAGTACTTC

d_gene: -
j_gene: TRBJ2-4
v_gene: TRBV19
len: 15
abundance: -
CDR3aa: CASSFGLVAKNIQYF
CDR3nt: TGTGCCAGTAGTTTCGGACTGGTAGCCAAAAACATTCAGTACTTC

d_gene: -
j_gene: TRBJ1-1
v_gene: TRBV29-1
len: 16
abundance: few
CDR3aa: CSVGLGGGGRNTEAFF
CDR3nt: TGCAGCGTCGGACTTGGCGGGGGGGGTAGGAACACTGAAGCTTTCTTT

d_gene: -
j_gene: TRBJ2-3
v_gene: TRBV30
len: 18
abundance: -
CDR3aa: CAWSEALGRGYYTDTQYF
CDR3nt: TGTGCCTGGAGTGAGGCCCTGGGCAGGGGATATTACACAGATACGCAGTATTTT

d_gene: TRBD1
j_gene: TRBJ2-5
v_gene: TRBV5-1
len: 15
abundance: many
CDR3aa: CASSLVQGIQETQYF
CDR3nt: TGCGCCAGCAGCTTGGTACAGGGGATACAAGAGACCCAGTACTTC

d_gene: TRBD2
j_gene: TRBJ2-3
v_gene: TRBV10-3
len: 16
abundance: many
CDR3aa: CAISESVSGRTDTQYF
CDR3nt: TGTGCCATCAGTGAGTCTGTTAGCGGGAGGACAGATACGCAGTATTTT

d_gene: -
j_gene: TRBJ2-7
v_gene: TRBV7-2
len: 14
abundance: few
CDR3aa: CASSLAPDIYEQYF
CDR3nt: TGTGCCAGCAGCTTAGCCCCTGACATCTACGAGCAGTACTTC

d_gene: -
j_gene: TRBJ1-1
v_gene: TRBV10-2
len: 12
abundance: many
CDR3aa: CASSEGNTEAFF
CDR3nt: TGCGCCAGCAGTGAGGGAAACACTGAAGCTTTCTTT

d_gene: TRBD2
j_gene: TRBJ2-5
v_gene: TRBV6-2/TRBV6-3
len: 23
abundance: many
CDR3aa: CASSSDFRNVLAGTVLYQETQYF
CDR3nt: TGTGCCAGCAGTTCGGACTTTCGGAACGTGCTAGCGGGGACCGTGTTGTACCAAGAGACCCAGTACTTC

d_gene: -
j_gene: TRBJ2-5
v_gene: TRBV28
len: 15
abundance: -
CDR3aa: CASSPLLYSQETQYF
CDR3nt: TGTGCCAGCAGTCCACTACTCTATTCCCAAGAGACCCAGTACTTC

d_gene: -
j_gene: TRBJ1-2
v_gene: TRBV6-2/TRBV6-3
len: 12
abundance: -
CDR3aa: CASAGQRYGYTF
CDR3nt: TGTGCCAGCGCCGGACAGCGCTATGGCTACACCTTC

d_gene: TRBD1
j_gene: TRBJ1-2
v_gene: TRBV5-1
len: 12
abundance: many
CDR3aa: CASSYTGDGYTF
CDR3nt: TGCGCCAGCAGCTATACAGGGGATGGCTACACCTTC

d_gene: -
j_gene: TRBJ1-2
v_gene: TRBV6-5
len: 13
abundance: -
CDR3aa: CASSYSQYYGYTF
CDR3nt: TGTGCCAGCAGTTACTCGCAGTACTATGGCTACACCTTC

d_gene: -
j_gene: TRBJ2-7
v_gene: TRBV7-6
len: 17
abundance: -
CDR3aa: CASSPYVKTESLGEQYF
CDR3nt: TGTGCCAGCAGCCCCTACGTCAAGACAGAGTCTCTGGGGGAGCAGTACTTC

d_gene: -
j_gene: TRBJ2-4
v_gene: TRBV10-2
len: 14
abundance: -
CDR3aa: CASSPGAGKNIQYF
CDR3nt: TGCGCCAGCAGCCCGGGGGCGGGCAAAAACATTCAGTACTTC

d_gene: -
j_gene: TRBJ1-1
v_gene: TRBV10-3
len: 18
abundance: few
CDR3aa: CAISDIWAGDLMNTEAFF
CDR3nt: TGTGCCATCAGTGATATTTGGGCAGGTGATTTAATGAACACTGAAGCTTTCTTT

d_gene: -
j_gene: TRBJ2-5
v_gene: TRBV4-1
len: 14
abundance: -
CDR3aa: CASSHRAKQETQYF
CDR3nt: TGCGCCAGCAGCCACCGGGCCAAGCAAGAGACCCAGTACTTC

d_gene: -
j_gene: TRBJ2-6
v_gene: TRBV11-2
len: 17
abundance: few
CDR3aa: CASSLEGQHSGANVLTF
CDR3nt: TGTGCCAGCAGCTTAGAGGGGCAACACTCTGGGGCCAACGTCCTGACTTTC

d_gene: -
j_gene: TRBJ2-2
v_gene: TRBV6-5
len: 14
abundance: few
CDR3aa: CASSYAANTGELFF
CDR3nt: TGTGCCAGCAGTTACGCCGCGAACACCGGGGAGCTGTTTTTT

d_gene: TRBD2
j_gene: TRBJ2-3
v_gene: TRBV2
len: 16
abundance: few
CDR3aa: CASSFGLAISTDTQYF
CDR3nt: TGTGCCAGCAGTTTCGGACTAGCGATAAGCACAGATACGCAGTATTTT

d_gene: TRBD2
j_gene: TRBJ2-1
v_gene: TRBV4-3
len: 17
abundance: -
CDR3aa: CASSQVPGTSTYNEQFF
CDR3nt: TGCGCCAGCAGCCAAGTTCCCGGGACTAGCACCTACAATGAGCAGTTCTTC

d_gene: TRBD1
j_gene: TRBJ1-3
v_gene: TRBV7-9
len: 16
abundance: -
CDR3aa: CASSVSWTGAGNTIYF
CDR3nt: TGTGCCAGCAGCGTCTCATGGACAGGGGCTGGAAACACCATATATTTT

d_gene: -
j_gene: TRBJ2-7
v_gene: TRBV5-1
len: 12
abundance: few
CDR3aa: CASKDGAYEQYF
CDR3nt: TGCGCCAGCAAGGACGGGGCCTACGAGCAGTACTTC

d_gene: -
j_gene: TRBJ2-1
v_gene: TRBV5-1
len: 15
abundance: -
CDR3aa: CASSVGGGGDNEQFF
CDR3nt: TGCGCCAGCAGCGTTGGGGGCGGTGGGGACAATGAGCAGTTCTTC

d_gene: TRBD1
j_gene: TRBJ1-5
v_gene: TRBV5-1
len: 16
abundance: few
CDR3aa: CASSLDEAGGEQPQHF
CDR3nt: TGCGCCAGCAGCTTGGATGAGGCAGGGGGTGAGCAGCCCCAGCATTTT